These 18 T cell receptor beta chains share one sample of origin, sequenced in a study of cytomegalovirus exposure and HLA in healthy donors. PCR used 60 Vbeta primers and 13 Jbeta primers. Sequenced by immunoSEQ multiplex PCR; TCRdb stores in-frame clones only, minus some. The sample has about 160,000 clones; about 81% are singletons. Material for sequencing was PBMCs. All receptors derive from a woman between 18 and 29 years old in good health and CMV-seronegative.

The V call is TRBV4-1, the J call TRBJ1-2, with 7 positions matching TRBD1. This CDR3 has 14 residues. Trimming removed 0 bases from V and 4 bases from J; junction bases left unmatched: 2. Germline loops: CDR1 MGHRA, CDR2 YSYEKL. The CDR3 sequence: CASSQDGTVYGYTF. DNA of the CDR3: TGCGCCAGCAGCCAAGATGGGACAGTCTATGGCTACACCTTC.

The chain carries TRBV18 and TRBJ2-6; no clear D. V lost 3 bases to trimming and J lost 2 bases, with 8 bases between them. Germline values: CDR1 KGHSH, CDR2 LQKENI. This CDR3 has 15 residues. The CDR3 here is CASSPTEPGANVLTF. For the CDR3, the DNA is TGTGCCAGCTCACCCACCGAGCCTGGGGCCAACGTCCTGACTTTC.

The V gene is TRBV5-1, the J gene TRBJ1-4; maybe TRBD1 (5 bases). Germline V gives CDR1 SGHRS, CDR2 YFSETQ. The CDR3 has 13 amino acids. Trimming removed 4 bases from V and 6 bases from J, with 10 bases in between. CDR3 protein: CASSDGGDEKLFF. As DNA, the CDR3 is TGCGCCAGCAGCGACGGAGGGGATGAAAAACTGTTTTTT.

This clone has only one observation. The chain joins TRBV28 to TRBJ1-5, with no clear D. V lost 8 bases, J lost 6 bases, and 17 bases lay in between. Germline V lookup: CDR1 MDHEN, CDR2 SYDVKM. CDR3 length: 14 residues. CDR3 bases: TGTGCCAGCGCTTCGCCCCATGGAGGTCAGCCCCAGCATTTT. Protein product: CASASPHGGQPQHF.

This chain connects TRBV5-1 to TRBJ2-7; D is uncertain. The V end was cut by 2 bases, the J end by 0 bases, with 6 bases between. The germline V gene encodes CDR1 SGHRS and CDR2 YFSETQ. The CDR3 runs to 13 residues. CDR3 coding DNA: TGCGCCAGCAGCTTCACTCCCTCCTACGAGCAGTACTTC. This translates into CASSFTPSYEQYF.

This clone was observed once. V is TRBV5-1 and J is TRBJ1-3; tentative D call: TRBD1 (5 bases). The germline V and J ends were trimmed by 3 bases and 1 base, with 14 bases remaining between them. This CDR3 spans 16 amino acids. The germline CDR1 and CDR2 sequences are SGHRS and YFSETQ. The CDR3 sequence: CASSSEPGLSGNTIYF. In nucleotides, the CDR3 is TGCGCCAGCAGCTCGGAACCAGGGTTATCTGGAAACACCATATATTTT.

This chain connects TRBV25-1 to TRBJ2-2; 7 bases agree with TRBD2. CDR3 length: 13 amino acids. CDR1 is MGHDK and CDR2 is SYGVNS in the germline V gene. The junction had 2 bases not matched to a gene; V was cut back by 4 bases and J by 6 bases. Written as DNA, the CDR3 is TGTGCCAGCAGTGCCGGGAGGCCCGGGGAGCTGTTTTTT. It encodes CASSAGRPGELFF.

V gene TRBV18 combines with J gene TRBJ2-5; 9 bases are a match to TRBD2. The CDR3 length is 16 residues. Germline V gene lookup returns CDR1 KGHSH and CDR2 LQKENI. Losses at the gene ends were 1 base for V and 0 bases for J; bases not matched to a gene: 3. In DNA form, the CDR3 reads TGTGCCAGCTCACCACTAGCGGGGGATTACCAAGAGACCCAGTACTTC. This sequence encodes CASSPLAGDYQETQYF.

V gene TRBV19 combines with J gene TRBJ2-7; 8 nucleotides match TRBD1. The V and J ends lost 5 bases and 6 bases, in that order; junction bases with no gene match: 3. Germline-derived CDR1 and CDR2 are LNHDA and SQIVND (reference sequence). The CDR3 contains 12 residues. CDR3 sequence (DNA): TGTGCCAGTAGTCCACAGGGGGTCGAGCAGTACTTC. It codes for CASSPQGVEQYF.

In DNA, the CDR3 is TGTGCCAGCAGCCGGCGGGGGGCTAGTTATGGCTACACCTTC. Translation: CASSRRGASYGYTF. The genes are TRBV6-1 and TRBJ1-2; D perhaps matches TRBD1 (6 bases). The CDR3 runs to 14 residues. Germline lookup yields CDR1 MNHNS and CDR2 SASEGT. V was shortened by 6 bases and J by 5 bases, with 16 bases between the two germline ends.

This chain links TRBV7-9 with TRBJ2-7; TRBD2 matches at 9 bases. V lost 5 bases and J lost 4; bases outside the gene matches: 3. Germline lookup yields CDR1 SEHNR and CDR2 FQNEAQ (reference sequence). The CDR3 runs 13 residues. CDR3 bases: TGTGCCAGCAGCCGCGGGGGGGCGTACGAGCAGTACTTC. This codes for CASSRGGAYEQYF.

This clone has only a few counts. The V call is TRBV9, the J call TRBJ1-1; D is unclear. CDR3 length equals 17 residues. Looked up from germline, CDR1 is SGDLS and CDR2 is YYNGEE. The germline V and J ends were trimmed by 3 bases and 1 base, with 19 bases remaining between them. CDR3 DNA: TGTGCCAGCAGCGCGGAGGCCAGGCTCTCTCGGAACACTGAAGCTTTCTTT. As protein: CASSAEARLSRNTEAFF. Full variable domain (outside the CDR3, taken from reference TRBV9 and TRBJ1-1): DSGVTQTPKHLITATGQRVTLRCSPRSGDLSVYWYQQSLDQGLQFLIQYYNGEERAKGNILERFSAQQFPDLHSELNLSSLELGDSALYFCASSAEARLSRNTEAFFGQGTRLTVV.

This clone has more than one count but fewer than ten. V gene TRBV19 combines with J gene TRBJ1-4, with 7 nucleotides matching TRBD1. Germline loops: CDR1 LNHDA, CDR2 SQIVND (reference sequence). This CDR3 contains 17 residues. After removal of 0 bases from V and 3 bases from J, the junction contained 7 bases not matched to a gene. CDR3 bases: TGTGCCAGTAGTATAGAGGGGGACAGCCACGCTAATGAAAAACTGTTTTTT. Translation gives CASSIEGDSHANEKLFF.

The V and J genes are TRBV10-3 and TRBJ2-7, with D uncertain. In germline, CDR1 is ENHRY, CDR2 SYGVKD. V shed 6 bases and J shed 6 bases, with 9 bases lying between them. The CDR3 runs 11 residues. This chain's CDR3 is CAISEYTEQYF. Here the CDR3 DNA reads TGTGCCATCAGCGAATACACCGAGCAGTACTTC.

This clone was observed a few times. The chain is built from TRBV27 and TRBJ1-2; D remains unclear. Between the trimmed V and J ends, which lost 5 bases and 4 bases, there was a span of 14 bases. The CDR3 spans 14 residues. CDR1 is MNHEY and CDR2 is SMNVEV in the germline V gene (reference sequence). The CDR3 sequence is CASSPFGEGYGYTF. The CDR3 DNA reads as TGTGCCAGCAGTCCCTTCGGGGAGGGCTATGGCTACACCTTC.

The chain has TRBV6-1 and TRBJ1-3, with D possibly matching TRBD1 (5 bases). The V end was cut by 7 bases, the J end by 0 bases, with 10 bases between. The germline V gene has CDR1 MNHNS and CDR2 SASEGT. The CDR3 loop spans 14 amino acids. In nucleotides, the CDR3 is TGTGCCAGCATGTCAGGGTTCTCTGGAAACACCATATATTTT. The encoded protein is CASMSGFSGNTIYF.

The chain has TRBV30 and TRBJ2-2, with 7 bases lining up with TRBD2. Germline V CDR1 and CDR2: GTSNPN, SVGIG (reference sequence). J lost 1 base, V lost 2 bases, and 4 bases had no gene match. CDR3 size: 15 residues. The CDR3 sequence: CAWSSGTKNTGELFF. DNA of the CDR3: TGTGCCTGGAGTTCGGGGACTAAGAACACCGGGGAGCTGTTTTTT.

The V call is TRBV2, the J call TRBJ2-7, with 8 nucleotides matching TRBD1. The germline CDR1 and CDR2 sequences are SNHLY and FYNNEI. The V segment lost 1 base and the J segment 4 bases; nucleotides outside the gene matches: 3. The CDR3 has 14 amino acids. The CDR3 region is CASSEGRGLYEQYF. CDR3 sequence (DNA): TGTGCCAGCAGTGAAGGCAGGGGGCTATACGAGCAGTACTTC.